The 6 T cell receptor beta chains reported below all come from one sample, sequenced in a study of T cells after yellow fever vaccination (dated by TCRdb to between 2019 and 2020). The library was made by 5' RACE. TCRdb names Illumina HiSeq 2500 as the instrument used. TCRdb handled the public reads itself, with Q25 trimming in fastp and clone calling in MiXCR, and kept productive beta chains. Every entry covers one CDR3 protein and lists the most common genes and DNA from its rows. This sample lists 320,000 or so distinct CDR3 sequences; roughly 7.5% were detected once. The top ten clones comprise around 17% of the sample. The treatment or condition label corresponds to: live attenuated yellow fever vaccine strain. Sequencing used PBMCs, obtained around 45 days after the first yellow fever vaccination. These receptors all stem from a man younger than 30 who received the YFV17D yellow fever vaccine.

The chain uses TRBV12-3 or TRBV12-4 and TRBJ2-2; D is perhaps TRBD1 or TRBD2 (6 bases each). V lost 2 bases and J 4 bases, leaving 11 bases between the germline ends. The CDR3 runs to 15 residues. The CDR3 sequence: CASSLSGAITGELFF. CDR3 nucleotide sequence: TGTGCCAGCAGTTTATCGGGGGCAATCACCGGGGAGCTGTTTTTT.

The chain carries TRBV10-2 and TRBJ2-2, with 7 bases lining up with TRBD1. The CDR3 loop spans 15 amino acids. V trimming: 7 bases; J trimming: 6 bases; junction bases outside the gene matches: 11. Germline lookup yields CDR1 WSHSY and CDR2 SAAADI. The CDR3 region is CASTATGRTAGELFF. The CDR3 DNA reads TGCGCCAGCACTGCGACAGGGCGTACCGCCGGGGAGCTGTTTTTT.

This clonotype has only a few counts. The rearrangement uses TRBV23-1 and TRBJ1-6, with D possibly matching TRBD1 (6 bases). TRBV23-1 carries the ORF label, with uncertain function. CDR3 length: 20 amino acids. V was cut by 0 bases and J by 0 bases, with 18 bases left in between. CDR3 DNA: TGCGCCAGCAGTCAATCCAGGGGCAACTTCCAGAGCTCCTATAATTCACCCCTCCACTTT. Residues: CASSQSRGNFQSSYNSPLHF.

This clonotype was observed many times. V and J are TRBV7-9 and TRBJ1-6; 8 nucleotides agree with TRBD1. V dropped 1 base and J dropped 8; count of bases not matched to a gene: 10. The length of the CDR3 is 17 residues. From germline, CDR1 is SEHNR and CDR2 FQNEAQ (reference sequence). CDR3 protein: CASSLVESGTGDSPLHF. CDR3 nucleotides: TGTGCCAGCAGCTTAGTGGAATCCGGGACAGGCGATTCACCCCTCCACTTT.

The CDR3 reads CASRVTGGQETQYF. DNA for the CDR3: TGCGCCAGCAGAGTAACAGGTGGACAAGAGACCCAGTACTTC. The gene calls are TRBV5-1 and TRBJ2-5; TRBD1 might be the D (5 bases). The CDR3 has 14 amino acids. V lost 5 bases and J lost 2, with 13 bases in between. CDR1 and CDR2 from the germline V gene are SGHRS and YFSETQ.

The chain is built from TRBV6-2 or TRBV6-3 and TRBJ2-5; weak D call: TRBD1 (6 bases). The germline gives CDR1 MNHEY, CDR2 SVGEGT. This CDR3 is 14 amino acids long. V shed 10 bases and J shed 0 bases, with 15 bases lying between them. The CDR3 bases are TGTGCCACCGCGGACAGAAATTACCAAGAGACCCAGTACTTC. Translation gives CATADRNYQETQYF.